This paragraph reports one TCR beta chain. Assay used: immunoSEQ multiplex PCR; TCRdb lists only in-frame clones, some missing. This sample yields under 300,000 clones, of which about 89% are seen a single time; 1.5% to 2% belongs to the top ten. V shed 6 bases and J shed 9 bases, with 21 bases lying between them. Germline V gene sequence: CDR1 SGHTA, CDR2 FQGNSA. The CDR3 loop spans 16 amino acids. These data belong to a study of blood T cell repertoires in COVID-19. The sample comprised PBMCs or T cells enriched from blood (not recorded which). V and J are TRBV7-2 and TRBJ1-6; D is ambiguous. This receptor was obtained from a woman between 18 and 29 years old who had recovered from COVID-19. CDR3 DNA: TGTGCCAGCAGTCCAGGCGGAGGGCGGTGGGGTTCACCCCTCCACTTT. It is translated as CASSPGGGRWGSPLHF.